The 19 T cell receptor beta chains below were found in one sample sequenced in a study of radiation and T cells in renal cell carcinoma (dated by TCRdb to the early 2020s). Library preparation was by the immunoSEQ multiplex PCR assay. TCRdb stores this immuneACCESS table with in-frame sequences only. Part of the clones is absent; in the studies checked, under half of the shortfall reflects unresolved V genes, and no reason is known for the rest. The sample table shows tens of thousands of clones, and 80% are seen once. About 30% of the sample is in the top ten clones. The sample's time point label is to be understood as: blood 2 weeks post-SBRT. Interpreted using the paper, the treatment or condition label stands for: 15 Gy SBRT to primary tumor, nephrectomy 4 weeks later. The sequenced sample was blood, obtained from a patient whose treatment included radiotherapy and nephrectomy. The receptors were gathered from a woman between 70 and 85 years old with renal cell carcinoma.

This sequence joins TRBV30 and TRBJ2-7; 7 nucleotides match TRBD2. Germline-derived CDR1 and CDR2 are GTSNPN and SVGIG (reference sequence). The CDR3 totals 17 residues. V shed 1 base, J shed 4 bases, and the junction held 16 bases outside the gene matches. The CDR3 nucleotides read TGTGCCTGGAGTGCCGGCTGGGTACGGGAGGCAAAGTACGAGCAGTACTTC. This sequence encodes CAWSAGWVREAKYEQYF.

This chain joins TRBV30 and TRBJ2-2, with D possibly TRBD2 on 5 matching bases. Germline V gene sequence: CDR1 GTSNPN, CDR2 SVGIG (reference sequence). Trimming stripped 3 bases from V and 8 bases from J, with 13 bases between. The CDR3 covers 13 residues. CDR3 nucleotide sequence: TGTGCCTGGAGGCGACCGGGATCGGGGGAGCTGTTTTTT. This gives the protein CAWRRPGSGELFF.

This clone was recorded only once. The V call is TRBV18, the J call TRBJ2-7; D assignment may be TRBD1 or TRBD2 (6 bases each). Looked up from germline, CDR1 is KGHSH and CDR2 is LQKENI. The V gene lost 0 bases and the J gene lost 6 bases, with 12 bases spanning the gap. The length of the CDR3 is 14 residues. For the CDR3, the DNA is TGTGCCAGCTCACCACCGTCGCCGGGGGCCGAGCAGTACTTC. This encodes CASSPPSPGAEQYF.

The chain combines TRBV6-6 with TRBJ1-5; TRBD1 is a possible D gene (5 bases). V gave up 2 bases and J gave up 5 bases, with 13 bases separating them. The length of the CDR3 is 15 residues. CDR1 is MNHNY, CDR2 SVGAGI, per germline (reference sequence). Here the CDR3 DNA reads TGTGCCAGCAGTTACACCGACAGCTGGGATCAGCCCCAGCATTTT. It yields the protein CASSYTDSWDQPQHF.

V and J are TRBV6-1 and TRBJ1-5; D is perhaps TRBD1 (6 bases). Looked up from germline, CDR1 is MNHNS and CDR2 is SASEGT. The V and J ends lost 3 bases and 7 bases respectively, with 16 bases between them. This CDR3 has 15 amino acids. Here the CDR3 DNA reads TGTGCCAGCAGTGACAGGGTCGGGGGCCAACAGCCCCAGCATTTT. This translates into CASSDRVGGQQPQHF.

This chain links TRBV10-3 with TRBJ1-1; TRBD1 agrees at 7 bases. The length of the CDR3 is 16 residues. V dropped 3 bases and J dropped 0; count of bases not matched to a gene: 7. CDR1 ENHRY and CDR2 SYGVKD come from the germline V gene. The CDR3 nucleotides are TGTGCCATCAGTGAAAGGGGGCCAGGGTTGAACACTGAAGCTTTCTTT. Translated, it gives CAISERGPGLNTEAFF.

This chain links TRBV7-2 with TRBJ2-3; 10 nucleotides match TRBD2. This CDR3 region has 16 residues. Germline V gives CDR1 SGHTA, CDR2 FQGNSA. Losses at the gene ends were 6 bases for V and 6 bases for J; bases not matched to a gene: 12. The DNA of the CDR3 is TGTGCCAGCAGTCCGGTGCTAGCGGGAGCAGGCGATACGCAGTATTTT. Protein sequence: CASSPVLAGAGDTQYF.

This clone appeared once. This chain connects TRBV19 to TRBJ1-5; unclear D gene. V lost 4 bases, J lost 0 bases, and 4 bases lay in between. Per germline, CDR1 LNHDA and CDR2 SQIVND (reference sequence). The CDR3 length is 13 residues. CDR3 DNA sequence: TGTGCCAGTAGTACAGATAGCAATCAGCCCCAGCATTTT. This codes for CASSTDSNQPQHF. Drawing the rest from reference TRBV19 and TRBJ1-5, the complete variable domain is DGGITQSPKYLFRKEGQNVTLSCEQNLNHDAMYWYRQDPGQGLRLIYYSQIVNDFQKGDIAEGYSVSREKKESFPLTVTSAQKNPTAFYLCASSTDSNQPQHFGDGTRLSIL.

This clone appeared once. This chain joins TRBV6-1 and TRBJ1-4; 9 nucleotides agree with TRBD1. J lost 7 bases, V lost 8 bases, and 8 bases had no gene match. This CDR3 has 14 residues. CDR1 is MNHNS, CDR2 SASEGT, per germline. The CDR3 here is CASGPGQGFEKLFF. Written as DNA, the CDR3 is TGTGCCAGCGGACCGGGACAGGGCTTTGAAAAACTGTTTTTT.

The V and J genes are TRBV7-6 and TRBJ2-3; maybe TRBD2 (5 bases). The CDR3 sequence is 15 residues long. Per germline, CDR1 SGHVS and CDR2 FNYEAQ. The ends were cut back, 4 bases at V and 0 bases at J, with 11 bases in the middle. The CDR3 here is CASSSGLPSTDTQYF. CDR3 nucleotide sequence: TGTGCCAGCAGCTCAGGACTGCCTAGCACAGATACGCAGTATTTT.

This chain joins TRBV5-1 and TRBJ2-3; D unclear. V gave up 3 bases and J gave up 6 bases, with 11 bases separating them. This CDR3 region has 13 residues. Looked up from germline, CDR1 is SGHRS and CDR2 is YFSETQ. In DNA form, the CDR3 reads TGCGCCAGCAGCTGGGCTCCGTTGGATACGCAGTATTTT. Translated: CASSWAPLDTQYF.

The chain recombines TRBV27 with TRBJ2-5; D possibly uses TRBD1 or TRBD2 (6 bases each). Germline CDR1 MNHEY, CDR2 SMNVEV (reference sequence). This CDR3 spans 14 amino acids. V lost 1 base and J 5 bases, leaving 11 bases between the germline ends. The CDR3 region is CASSLYGGPETQYF. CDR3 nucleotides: TGTGCCAGCAGTTTATATGGGGGGCCGGAGACCCAGTACTTC.

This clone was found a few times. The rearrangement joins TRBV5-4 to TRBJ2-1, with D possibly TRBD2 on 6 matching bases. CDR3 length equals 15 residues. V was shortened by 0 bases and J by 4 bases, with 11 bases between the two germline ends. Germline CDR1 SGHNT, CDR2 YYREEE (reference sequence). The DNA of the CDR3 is TGTGCCAGCAGCTTGGCCGCTAGCGTATACAATGAGCAGTTCTTC. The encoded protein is CASSLAASVYNEQFF.

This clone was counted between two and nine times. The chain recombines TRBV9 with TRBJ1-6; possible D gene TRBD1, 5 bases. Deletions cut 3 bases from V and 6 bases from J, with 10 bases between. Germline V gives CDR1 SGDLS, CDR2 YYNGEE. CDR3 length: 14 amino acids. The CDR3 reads CASSAQGSNSPLHF. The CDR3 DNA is TGTGCCAGCAGCGCCCAGGGAAGTAATTCACCCCTCCACTTT.

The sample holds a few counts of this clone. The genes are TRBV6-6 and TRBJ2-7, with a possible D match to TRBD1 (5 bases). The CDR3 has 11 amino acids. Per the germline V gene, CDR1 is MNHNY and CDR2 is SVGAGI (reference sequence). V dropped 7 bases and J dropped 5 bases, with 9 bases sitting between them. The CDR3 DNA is TGTGCCAGCACCCAGGGTGACGAGCAGTACTTC. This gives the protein CASTQGDEQYF.

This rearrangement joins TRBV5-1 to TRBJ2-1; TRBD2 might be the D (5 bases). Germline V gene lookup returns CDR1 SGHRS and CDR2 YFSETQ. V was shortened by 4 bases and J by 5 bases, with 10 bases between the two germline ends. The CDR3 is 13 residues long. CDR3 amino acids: CASSLDFNNEQFF. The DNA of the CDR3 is TGCGCCAGCAGCCTGGACTTTAACAATGAGCAGTTCTTC.

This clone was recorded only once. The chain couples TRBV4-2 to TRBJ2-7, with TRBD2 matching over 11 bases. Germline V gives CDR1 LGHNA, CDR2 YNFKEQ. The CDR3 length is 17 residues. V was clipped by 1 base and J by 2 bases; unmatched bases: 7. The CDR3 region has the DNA TGTGCCAGCAGCCAAGTGTCTAGCGGGAGGTTAACCTACGAGCAGTACTTC. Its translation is CASSQVSSGRLTYEQYF.

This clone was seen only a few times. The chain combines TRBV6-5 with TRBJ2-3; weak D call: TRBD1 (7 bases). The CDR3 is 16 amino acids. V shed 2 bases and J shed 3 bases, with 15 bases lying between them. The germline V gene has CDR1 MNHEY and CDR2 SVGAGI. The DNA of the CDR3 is TGTGCCAGCAGTTACGGTGGATCAGGGGGGACAGATACGCAGTATTTT. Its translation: CASSYGGSGGTDTQYF.

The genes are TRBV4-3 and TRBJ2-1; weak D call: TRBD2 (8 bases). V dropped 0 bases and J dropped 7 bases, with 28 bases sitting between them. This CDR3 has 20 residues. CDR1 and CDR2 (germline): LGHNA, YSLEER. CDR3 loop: CASSQDLETGRAGERNEQFF. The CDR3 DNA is TGCGCCAGCAGCCAAGATTTGGAGACAGGGAGAGCGGGAGAACGAAATGAGCAGTTCTTC.